Below are 5 T cell receptor beta chains sequenced from a single sample in a study of blood T cell repertoires in COVID-19. Produced via immunoSEQ multiplex PCR; TCRdb's table is partial and in-frame only. The data contain fewer than 250,000 clones, roughly 86% of them singletons. Sequencing used peripheral blood. These receptor sequences come from a man in his fifties or sixties with acute or convalescent COVID-19.

V is TRBV5-1 and J is TRBJ1-2; TRBD1 might be the D (5 bases). Between the trimmed V and J ends, which lost 4 bases and 4 bases, there was a span of 14 bases. Per germline, CDR1 SGHRS and CDR2 YFSETQ. The CDR3 consists of 14 residues. CDR3 DNA sequence: TGCGCCAGCAGCCCCGGGACGGAGGGCTATGGCTACACCTTC. This translates into CASSPGTEGYGYTF.

The rearrangement joins TRBV4-1 to TRBJ2-2; D gene unclear. V was cut by 4 bases and J by 8 bases, with 20 bases left in between. Germline V CDR1 and CDR2: MGHRA, YSYEKL. The CDR3 loop spans 16 amino acids. This chain's CDR3 is CASSRTGVGLAGELFF. The CDR3 DNA reads TGCGCCAGCAGCCGAACCGGTGTCGGGTTGGCAGGGGAGCTGTTTTTT.

The chain combines TRBV27 with TRBJ1-4; 7 nucleotides line up with TRBD1. The CDR3 loop spans 15 amino acids. Per germline, CDR1 MNHEY and CDR2 SMNVEV (reference sequence). The ends lost 5 bases at V and 5 bases at J; junction bases unmatched: 8. The CDR3 coding sequence is TGTGCCAGCAGTCCGCGACAGGGTTGGAATGAAAAACTGTTTTTT. Encoded protein: CASSPRQGWNEKLFF.

This chain joins TRBV19 and TRBJ1-5; no clear D gene. CDR1 LNHDA and CDR2 SQIVND come from the germline V gene (reference sequence). Trimming took 3 bases from V and 5 from J, leaving 11 bases between them. The CDR3 contains 14 residues. CDR3 nucleotide sequence: TGTGCCAGTAGTATGTCAGGTCCTTATCAGCCCCAGCATTTT. As protein: CASSMSGPYQPQHF.

This chain connects TRBV5-4 to TRBJ1-6; the match to TRBD1 covers 12 bases. CDR3 length: 18 residues. Trimming at V came to 4 bases and at J to 6 bases, leaving 11 bases not matched to a gene. Looked up from germline, CDR1 is SGHNT and CDR2 is YYREEE (reference sequence). CDR3 bases: TGTGCCAGCAGCAAAGAACCGGGACAGGGGGCCTCTAATTCACCCCTCCACTTT. Translating it yields CASSKEPGQGASNSPLHF.